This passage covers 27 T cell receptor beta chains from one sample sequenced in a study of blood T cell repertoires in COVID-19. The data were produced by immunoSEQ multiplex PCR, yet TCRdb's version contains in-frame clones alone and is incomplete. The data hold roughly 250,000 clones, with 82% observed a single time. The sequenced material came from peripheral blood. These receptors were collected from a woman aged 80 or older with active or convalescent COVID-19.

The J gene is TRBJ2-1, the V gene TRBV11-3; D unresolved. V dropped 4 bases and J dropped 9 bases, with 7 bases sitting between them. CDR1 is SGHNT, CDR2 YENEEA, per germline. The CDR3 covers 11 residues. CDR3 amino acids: CASSSSGEQFF. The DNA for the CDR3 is TGTGCCAGCAGCTCGAGTGGTGAGCAGTTCTTC.

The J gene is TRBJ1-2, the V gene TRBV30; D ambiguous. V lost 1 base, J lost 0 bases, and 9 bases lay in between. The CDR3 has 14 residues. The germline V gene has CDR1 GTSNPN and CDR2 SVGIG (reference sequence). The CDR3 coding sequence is TGTGCCTGGAGTGGCCCGGGAGCTAACTATGGCTACACCTTC. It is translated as CAWSGPGANYGYTF.

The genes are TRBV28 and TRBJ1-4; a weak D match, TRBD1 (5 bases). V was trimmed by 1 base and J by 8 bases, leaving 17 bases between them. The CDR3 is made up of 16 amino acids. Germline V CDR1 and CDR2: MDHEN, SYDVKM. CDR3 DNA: TGTGCCAGCAGTTTATTTGACAGCAGGGTGATGGAAAAACTGTTTTTT. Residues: CASSLFDSRVMEKLFF.

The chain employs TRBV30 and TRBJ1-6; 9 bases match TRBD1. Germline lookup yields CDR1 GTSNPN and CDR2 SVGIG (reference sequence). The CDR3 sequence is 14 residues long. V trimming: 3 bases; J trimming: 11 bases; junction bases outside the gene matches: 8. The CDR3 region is CAWSIGQGKTPLHF. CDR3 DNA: TGTGCCTGGAGCATAGGACAGGGGAAGACACCCCTCCACTTT.

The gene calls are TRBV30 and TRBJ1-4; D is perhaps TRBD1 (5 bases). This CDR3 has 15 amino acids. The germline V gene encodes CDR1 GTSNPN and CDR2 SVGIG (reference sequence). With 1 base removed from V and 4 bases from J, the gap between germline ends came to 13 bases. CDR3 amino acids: CAWSANQGFNEKLFF. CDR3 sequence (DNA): TGTGCCTGGAGTGCCAACCAGGGTTTTAATGAAAAACTGTTTTTT.

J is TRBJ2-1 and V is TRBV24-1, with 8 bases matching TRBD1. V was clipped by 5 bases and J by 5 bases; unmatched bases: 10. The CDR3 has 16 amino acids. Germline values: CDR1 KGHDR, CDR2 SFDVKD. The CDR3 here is CATSVPGGQADNEQFF. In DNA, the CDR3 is TGTGCCACCAGTGTCCCCGGGGGACAGGCGGACAATGAGCAGTTCTTC.

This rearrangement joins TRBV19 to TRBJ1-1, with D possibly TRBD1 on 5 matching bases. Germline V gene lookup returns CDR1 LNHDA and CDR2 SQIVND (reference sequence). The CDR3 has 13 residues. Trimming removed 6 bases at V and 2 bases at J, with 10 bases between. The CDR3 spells CASSPTVNTEAFF. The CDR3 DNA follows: TGTGCCAGTAGCCCGACAGTAAACACTGAAGCTTTCTTT.

This CDR3 is CASSLVGSGTDVTTDTQYF. CDR3 sequence (DNA): TGTGCCAGCAGCTTAGTGGGTAGCGGGACGGATGTAACGACAGATACGCAGTATTTT. V is TRBV13 and J is TRBJ2-3; TRBD2 aligns across 8 bases. V shed 1 base, J shed 3 bases, and the junction held 15 bases outside the gene matches. The CDR3 spans 19 residues. Germline V gene data show CDR1 as PRHDT and CDR2 as FYEKMQ (reference sequence).

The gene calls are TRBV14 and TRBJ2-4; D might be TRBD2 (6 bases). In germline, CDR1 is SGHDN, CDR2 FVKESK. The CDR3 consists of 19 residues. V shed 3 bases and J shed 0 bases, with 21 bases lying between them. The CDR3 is CASSQYLLGGDIAKNIQYF. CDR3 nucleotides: TGTGCCAGCAGCCAGTACCTTTTGGGAGGAGACATAGCCAAAAACATTCAGTACTTC. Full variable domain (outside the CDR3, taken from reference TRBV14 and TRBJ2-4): EAGVTQFPSHSVIEKGQTVTLRCDPISGHDNLYWYRRVMGKEIKFLLHFVKESKQDESGMPNNRFLAERTGGTYSTLKVQPAELEDSGVYFCASSQYLLGGDIAKNIQYFGAGTRLSVL.

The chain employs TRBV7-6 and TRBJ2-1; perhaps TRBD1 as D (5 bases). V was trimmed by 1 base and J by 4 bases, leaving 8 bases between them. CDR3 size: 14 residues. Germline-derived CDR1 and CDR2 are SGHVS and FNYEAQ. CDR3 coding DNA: TGTGCCAGCAGCTTAGGGGGCGTTTACAATGAGCAGTTCTTC. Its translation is CASSLGGVYNEQFF. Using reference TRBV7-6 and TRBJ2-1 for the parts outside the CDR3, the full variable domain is GAGVSQSPRYKVTKRGQDVALRCDPISGHVSLYWYRQALGQGPEFLTYFNYEAQQDKSGLPNDRFSAERPEGSISTLTIQRTEQRDSAMYRCASSLGGVYNEQFFGPGTRLTVL.

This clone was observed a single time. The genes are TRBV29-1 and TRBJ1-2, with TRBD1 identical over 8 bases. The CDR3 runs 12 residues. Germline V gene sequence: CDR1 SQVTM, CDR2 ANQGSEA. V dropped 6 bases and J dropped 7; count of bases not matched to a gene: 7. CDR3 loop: CSVTGQVSGYTF. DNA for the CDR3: TGCAGCGTGACGGGACAGGTCTCTGGCTACACCTTC.

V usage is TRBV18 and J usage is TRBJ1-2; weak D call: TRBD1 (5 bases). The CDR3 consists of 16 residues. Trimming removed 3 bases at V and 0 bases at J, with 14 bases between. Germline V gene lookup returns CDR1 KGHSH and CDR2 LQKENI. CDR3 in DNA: TGTGCCAGCTCACCGGCGGGGACGGACTCTAACTATGGCTACACCTTC. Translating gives CASSPAGTDSNYGYTF.

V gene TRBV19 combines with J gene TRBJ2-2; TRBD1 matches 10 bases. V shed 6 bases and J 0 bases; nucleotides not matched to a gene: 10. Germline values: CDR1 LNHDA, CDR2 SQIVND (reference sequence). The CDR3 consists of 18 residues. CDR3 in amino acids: CASRTGTGAPANTGELFF. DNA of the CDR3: TGTGCCAGTAGGACCGGGACAGGGGCCCCCGCGAACACCGGGGAGCTGTTTTTT.

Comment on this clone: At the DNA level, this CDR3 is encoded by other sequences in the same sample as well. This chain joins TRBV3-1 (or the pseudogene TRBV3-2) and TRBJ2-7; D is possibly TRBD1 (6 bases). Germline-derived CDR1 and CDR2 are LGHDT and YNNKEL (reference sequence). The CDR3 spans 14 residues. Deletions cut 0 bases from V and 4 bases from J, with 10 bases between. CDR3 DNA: TGTGCCAGCAGCCAAGAACAGGGTTCTTACGAGCAGTACTTC. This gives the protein CASSQEQGSYEQYF.

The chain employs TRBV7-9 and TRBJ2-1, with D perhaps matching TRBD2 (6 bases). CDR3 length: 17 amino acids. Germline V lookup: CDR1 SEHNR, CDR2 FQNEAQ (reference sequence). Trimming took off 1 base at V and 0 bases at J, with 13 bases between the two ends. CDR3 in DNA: TGTGCCAGCAGCTTAGTCGAGCGGGCCCTCTCCTACAATGAGCAGTTCTTC. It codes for CASSLVERALSYNEQFF.

The CDR3, as DNA: TGTGCCAGCAGCGTAGGAGATCAGCCCCAGCATTTT. It encodes CASSVGDQPQHF. The genes are TRBV9 and TRBJ1-5, with D hard to call. The CDR3 has 12 amino acids. Germline values: CDR1 SGDLS, CDR2 YYNGEE. The V gene lost 0 bases and the J gene lost 5 bases, with 3 bases spanning the gap.

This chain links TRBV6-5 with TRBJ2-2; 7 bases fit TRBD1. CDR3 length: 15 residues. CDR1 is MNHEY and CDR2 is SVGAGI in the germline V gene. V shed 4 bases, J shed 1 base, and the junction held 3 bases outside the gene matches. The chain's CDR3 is CASSWDRKNTGELFF. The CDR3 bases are TGTGCCAGCAGTTGGGACAGAAAGAACACCGGGGAGCTGTTTTTT.

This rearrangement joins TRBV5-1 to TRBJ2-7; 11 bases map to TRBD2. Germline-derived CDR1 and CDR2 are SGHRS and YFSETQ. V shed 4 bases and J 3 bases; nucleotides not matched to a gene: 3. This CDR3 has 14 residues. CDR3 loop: CASSRGTSGYEQYF. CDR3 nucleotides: TGCGCCAGCAGCCGTGGGACTAGCGGCTACGAGCAGTACTTC.

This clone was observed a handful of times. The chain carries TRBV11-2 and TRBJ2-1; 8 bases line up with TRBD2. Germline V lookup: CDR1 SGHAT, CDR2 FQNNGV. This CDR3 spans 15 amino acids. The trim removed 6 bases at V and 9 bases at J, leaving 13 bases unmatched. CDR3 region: CASSLEGGGRSEQFF. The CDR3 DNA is TGTGCCAGCAGTCTCGAGGGGGGCGGGAGGTCTGAGCAGTTCTTC.

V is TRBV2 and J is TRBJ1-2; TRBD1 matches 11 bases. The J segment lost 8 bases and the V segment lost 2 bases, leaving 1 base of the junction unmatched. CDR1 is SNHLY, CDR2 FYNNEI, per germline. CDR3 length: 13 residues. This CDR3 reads CASSERDRGGYTF. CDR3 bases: TGTGCCAGCAGTGAAAGGGACAGGGGGGGCTACACCTTC.

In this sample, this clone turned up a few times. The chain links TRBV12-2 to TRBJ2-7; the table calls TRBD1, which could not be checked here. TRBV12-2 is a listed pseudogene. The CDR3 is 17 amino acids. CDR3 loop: CASRFPEEGGLECEQYF. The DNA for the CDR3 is TGTGCAAGTCGCTTTCCCGAGGAAGGGGGTTTAGAATGCGAGCAGTACTTC.

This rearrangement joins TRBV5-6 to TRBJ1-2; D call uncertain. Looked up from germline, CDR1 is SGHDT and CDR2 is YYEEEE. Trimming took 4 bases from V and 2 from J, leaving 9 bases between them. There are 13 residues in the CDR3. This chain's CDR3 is CASSTAGNYGYTF. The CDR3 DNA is TGTGCCAGCAGCACCGCCGGGAACTATGGCTACACCTTC.

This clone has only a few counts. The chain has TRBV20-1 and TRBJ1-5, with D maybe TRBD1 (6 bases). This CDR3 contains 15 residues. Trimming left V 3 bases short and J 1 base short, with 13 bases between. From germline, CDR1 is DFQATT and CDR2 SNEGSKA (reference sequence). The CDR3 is CSASGQLFSNQPQHF. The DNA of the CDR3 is TGCAGTGCTAGTGGACAGTTGTTCAGCAATCAGCCCCAGCATTTT.

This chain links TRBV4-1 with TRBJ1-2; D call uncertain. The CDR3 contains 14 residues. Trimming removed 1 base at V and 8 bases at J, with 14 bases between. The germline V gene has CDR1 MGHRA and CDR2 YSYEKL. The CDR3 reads CASSQVTGKIGYTF. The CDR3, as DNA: TGCGCCAGCAGCCAAGTCACGGGGAAGATCGGCTACACCTTC.

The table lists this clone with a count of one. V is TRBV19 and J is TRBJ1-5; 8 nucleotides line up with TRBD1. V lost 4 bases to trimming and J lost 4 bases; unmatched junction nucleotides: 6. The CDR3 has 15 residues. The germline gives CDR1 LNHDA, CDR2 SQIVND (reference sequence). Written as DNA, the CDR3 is TGTGCCAGTAGTACGGACAGGGCCGGAAATCAGCCCCAGCATTTT. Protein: CASSTDRAGNQPQHF.

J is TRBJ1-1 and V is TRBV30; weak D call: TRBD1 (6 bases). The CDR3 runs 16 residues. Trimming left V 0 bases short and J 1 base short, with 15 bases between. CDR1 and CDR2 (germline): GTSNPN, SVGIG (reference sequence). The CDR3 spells CAWSVQGRGPNTEAFF. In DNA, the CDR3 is TGTGCCTGGAGTGTACAGGGCAGGGGCCCGAACACTGAAGCTTTCTTT.

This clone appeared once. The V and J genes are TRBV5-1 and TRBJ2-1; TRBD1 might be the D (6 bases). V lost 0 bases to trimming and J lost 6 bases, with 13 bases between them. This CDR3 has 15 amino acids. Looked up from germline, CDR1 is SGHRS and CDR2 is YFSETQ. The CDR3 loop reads CASSLGQGLGNEQFF. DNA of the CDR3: TGCGCCAGCAGCTTGGGCCAGGGGTTAGGCAATGAGCAGTTCTTC.